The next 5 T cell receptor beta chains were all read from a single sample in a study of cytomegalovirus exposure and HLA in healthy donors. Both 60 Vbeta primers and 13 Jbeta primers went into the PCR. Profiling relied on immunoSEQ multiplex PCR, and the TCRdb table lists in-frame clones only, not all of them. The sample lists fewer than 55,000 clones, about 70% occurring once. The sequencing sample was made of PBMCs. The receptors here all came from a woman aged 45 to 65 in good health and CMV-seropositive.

CDR3: CASSLDSKETQYF. The CDR3, as DNA: TGCGCCAGCAGCTTGGACAGTAAAGAGACCCAGTACTTC. This rearrangement joins TRBV5-1 to TRBJ2-5, with D unresolved. CDR1 SGHRS and CDR2 YFSETQ come from the germline V gene. V gave up 0 bases and J gave up 3 bases, with 6 bases separating them. The CDR3 has 13 amino acids.

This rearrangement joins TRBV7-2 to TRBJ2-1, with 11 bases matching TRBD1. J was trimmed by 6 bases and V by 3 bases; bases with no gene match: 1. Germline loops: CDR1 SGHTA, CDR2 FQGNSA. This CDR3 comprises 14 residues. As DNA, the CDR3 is TGTGCCAGCAGCTTGGGGACAGGGGGCAATGAGCAGTTCTTC. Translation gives CASSLGTGGNEQFF.

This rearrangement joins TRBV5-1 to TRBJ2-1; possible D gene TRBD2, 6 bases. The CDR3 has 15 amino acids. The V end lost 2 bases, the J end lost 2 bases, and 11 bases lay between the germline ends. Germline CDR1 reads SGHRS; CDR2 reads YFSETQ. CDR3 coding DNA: TGCGCCAGCAGCTTAGTCCGGGGGACCTACAATGAGCAGTTCTTC. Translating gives CASSLVRGTYNEQFF.

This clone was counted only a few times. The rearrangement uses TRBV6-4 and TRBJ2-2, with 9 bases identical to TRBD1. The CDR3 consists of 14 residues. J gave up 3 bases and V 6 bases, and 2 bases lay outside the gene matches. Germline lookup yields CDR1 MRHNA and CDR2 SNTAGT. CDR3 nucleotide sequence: TGTGCCAGCAGCGGGGACAGGGACACCGGGGAGCTGTTTTTT. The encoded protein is CASSGDRDTGELFF.

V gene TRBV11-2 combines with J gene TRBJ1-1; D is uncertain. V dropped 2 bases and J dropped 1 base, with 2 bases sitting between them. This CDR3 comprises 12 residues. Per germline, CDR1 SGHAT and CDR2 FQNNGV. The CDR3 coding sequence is TGTGCCAGCAGCTTACAGAACACTGAAGCTTTCTTT. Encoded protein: CASSLQNTEAFF.